This entry is about one TCR beta chain. What it binds is not known. Germline loops: CDR1 MDHEN, CDR2 SYDVKM. CDR3 size: 16 residues. The J segment lost 0 bases and the V segment lost 5 bases, leaving 9 bases of the junction unmatched. The data originate from a study of vaccination effects on CD4 cells after COVID-19. At the level of the study: Sequencing followed a ViraFEST assay step that expanded antigen-specific CD4+ T cells with viral peptide pools. Cultivation was performed at some 1.9 million PBMC per well with around 9.3 IU/ml IL-2 and 9.5 to 10 ug/ml peptides added.

Study results and limitations: The authors studied few convalescent patients and collected no early post-infection timepoints.

Clones were sequenced by immunoSEQ multiplex PCR, and TCRdb holds only the in-frame ones, with some missing. The table shows tens of thousands of clones, with about 67% occurring only once. With approximately 10 days of culture completed, CD4+ T cells were isolated. Vaccination of participants consisted of two doses of either the BNT162b2 or mRNA-1273 vaccine. Fresh IL-2-containing medium replaced half the medium on days 3 and 7. The rearrangement joins TRBV28 to TRBJ1-2, with 7 nucleotides matching TRBD1. The sequencing here drew on CD4+ T cells from PBMCs cultured without peptide, taken after COVID-19 vaccination. This clonotype was obtained from a human donor who received a COVID-19 vaccine. The CDR3 nucleotides are TGTGCCAGCAGTCTCCGGGACAGCAGTACTAACTATGGCTACACCTTC. Residues: CASSLRDSSTNYGYTF.